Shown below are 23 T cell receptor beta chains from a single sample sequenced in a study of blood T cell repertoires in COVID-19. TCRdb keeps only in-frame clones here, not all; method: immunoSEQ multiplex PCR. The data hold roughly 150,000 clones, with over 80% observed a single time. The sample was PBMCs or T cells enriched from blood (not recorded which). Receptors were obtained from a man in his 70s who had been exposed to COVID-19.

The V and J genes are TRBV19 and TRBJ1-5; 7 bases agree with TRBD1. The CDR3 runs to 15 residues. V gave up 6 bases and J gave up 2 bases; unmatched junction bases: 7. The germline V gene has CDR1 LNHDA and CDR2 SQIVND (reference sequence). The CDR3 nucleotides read TGTGCCAGTAGACGAACAGGGGTCGGCAATCAGCCCCAGCATTTT. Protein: CASRRTGVGNQPQHF.

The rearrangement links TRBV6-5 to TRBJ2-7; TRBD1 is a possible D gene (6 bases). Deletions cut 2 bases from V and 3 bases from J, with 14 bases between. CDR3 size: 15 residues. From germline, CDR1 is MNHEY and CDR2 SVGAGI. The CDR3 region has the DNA TGTGCCAGCAGTTACGGGCAGGGGAAGGTCTACGAGCAGTACTTC. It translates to CASSYGQGKVYEQYF.

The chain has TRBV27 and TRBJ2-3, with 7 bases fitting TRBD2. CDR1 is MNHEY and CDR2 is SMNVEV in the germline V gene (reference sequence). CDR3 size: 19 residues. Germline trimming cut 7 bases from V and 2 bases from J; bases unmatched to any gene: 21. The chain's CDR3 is CASKPSIWEGGFNTDTQYF. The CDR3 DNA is TGTGCCAGCAAACCATCAATTTGGGAGGGAGGATTTAACACAGATACGCAGTATTTT.

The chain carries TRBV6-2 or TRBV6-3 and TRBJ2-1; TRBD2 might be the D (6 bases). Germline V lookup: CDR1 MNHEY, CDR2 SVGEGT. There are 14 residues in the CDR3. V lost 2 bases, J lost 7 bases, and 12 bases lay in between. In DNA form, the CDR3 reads TGTGCCAGCAGTTACCGGGACTGGGTTAATGAGCAGTTCTTC. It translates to CASSYRDWVNEQFF.

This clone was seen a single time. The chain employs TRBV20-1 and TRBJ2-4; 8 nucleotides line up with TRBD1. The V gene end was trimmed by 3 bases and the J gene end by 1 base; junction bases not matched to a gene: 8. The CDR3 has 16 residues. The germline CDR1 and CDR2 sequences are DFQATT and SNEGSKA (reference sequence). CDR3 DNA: TGCAGTGCTAGTCTTAAGGGACAGGTGGCCAAAAACATTCAGTACTTC. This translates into CSASLKGQVAKNIQYF.

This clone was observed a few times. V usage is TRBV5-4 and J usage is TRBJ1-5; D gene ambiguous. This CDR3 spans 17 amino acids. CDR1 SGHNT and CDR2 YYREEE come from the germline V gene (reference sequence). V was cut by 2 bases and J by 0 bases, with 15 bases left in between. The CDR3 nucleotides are TGTGCCAGCAGCTTCAGGCCGAGCAAATATAGCAATCAGCCCCAGCATTTT. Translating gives CASSFRPSKYSNQPQHF.

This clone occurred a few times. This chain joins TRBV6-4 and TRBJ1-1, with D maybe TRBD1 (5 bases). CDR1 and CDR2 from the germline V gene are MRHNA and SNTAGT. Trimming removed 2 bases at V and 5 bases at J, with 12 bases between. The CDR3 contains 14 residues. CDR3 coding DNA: TGTGCCAGCAGTGACACATCGCGGGGGACTGAAGCTTTCTTT. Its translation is CASSDTSRGTEAFF.

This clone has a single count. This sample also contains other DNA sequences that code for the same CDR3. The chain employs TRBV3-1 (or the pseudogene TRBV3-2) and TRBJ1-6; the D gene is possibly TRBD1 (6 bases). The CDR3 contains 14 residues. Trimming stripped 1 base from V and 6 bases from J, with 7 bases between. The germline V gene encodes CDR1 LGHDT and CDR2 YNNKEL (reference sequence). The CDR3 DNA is TGTGCCAGCAGCCAAGCACAGGGTAATTCACCCCTCCACTTT. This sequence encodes CASSQAQGNSPLHF.

CDR3 nucleotide sequence: TGTGCCAGCAGCCCCCCCAGTAACACCGGGGAGCTGTTTTTT. Protein product: CASSPPSNTGELFF. The chain links TRBV7-2 to TRBJ2-2; D is unclear. Germline CDR1 and CDR2: SGHTA and FQGNSA. This CDR3 region has 14 residues. Trimming removed 5 bases from V and 2 bases from J, with 9 bases in between.

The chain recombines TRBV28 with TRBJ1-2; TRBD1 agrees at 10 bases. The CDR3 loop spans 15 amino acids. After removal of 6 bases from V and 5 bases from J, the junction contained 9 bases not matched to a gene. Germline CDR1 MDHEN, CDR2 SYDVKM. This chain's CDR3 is CASSTGTGAPYGYTF. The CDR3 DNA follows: TGTGCCAGCAGCACCGGGACAGGGGCACCATATGGCTACACCTTC.

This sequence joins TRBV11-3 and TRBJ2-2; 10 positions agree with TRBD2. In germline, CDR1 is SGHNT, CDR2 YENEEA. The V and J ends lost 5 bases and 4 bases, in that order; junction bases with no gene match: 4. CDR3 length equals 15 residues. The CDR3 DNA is TGTGCCAGCAGCCCGATAGCGGGGGGCACCGGGGAGCTGTTTTTT. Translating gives CASSPIAGGTGELFF.

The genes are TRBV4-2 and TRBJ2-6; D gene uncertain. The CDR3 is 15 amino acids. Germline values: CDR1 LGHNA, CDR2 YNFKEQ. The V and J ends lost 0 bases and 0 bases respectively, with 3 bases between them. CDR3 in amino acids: CASSQDNSGANVLTF. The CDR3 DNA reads TGTGCCAGCAGCCAAGACAACTCTGGGGCCAACGTCCTGACTTTC.

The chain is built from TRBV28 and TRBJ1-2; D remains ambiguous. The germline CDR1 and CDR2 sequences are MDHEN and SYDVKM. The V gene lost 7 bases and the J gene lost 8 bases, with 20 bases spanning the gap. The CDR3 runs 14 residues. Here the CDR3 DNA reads TGTGCCAGCATTACCGCGGGCCAAACCCACGGCTACACCTTC. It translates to CASITAGQTHGYTF.

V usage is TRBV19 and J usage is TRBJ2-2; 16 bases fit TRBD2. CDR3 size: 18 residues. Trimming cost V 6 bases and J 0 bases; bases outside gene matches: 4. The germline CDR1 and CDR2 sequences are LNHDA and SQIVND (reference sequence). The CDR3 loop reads CASRGGLAGGTNTGELFF. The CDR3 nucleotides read TGTGCCAGTAGGGGGGGACTAGCGGGAGGGACGAACACCGGGGAGCTGTTTTTT.

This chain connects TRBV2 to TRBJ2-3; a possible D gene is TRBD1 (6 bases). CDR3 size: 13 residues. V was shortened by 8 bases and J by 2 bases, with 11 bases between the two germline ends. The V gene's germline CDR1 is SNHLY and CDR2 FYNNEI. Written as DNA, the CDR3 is TGTGCCAGCTTTCGGACAGCCACAGATACGCAGTATTTT. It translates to CASFRTATDTQYF.

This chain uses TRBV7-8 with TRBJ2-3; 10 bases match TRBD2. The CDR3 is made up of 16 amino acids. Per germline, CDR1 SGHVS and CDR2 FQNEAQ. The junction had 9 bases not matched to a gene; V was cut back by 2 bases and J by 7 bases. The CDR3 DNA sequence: TGTGCCAGCAGCTTAAACAGCGGGAGGGTCACGAATACGCAGTATTTT. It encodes CASSLNSGRVTNTQYF.

CDR3 loop: CASSLQGVRQPQHF. The CDR3 DNA follows: TGTGCCAGCAGTTTACAGGGCGTTCGTCAGCCCCAGCATTTT. V usage is TRBV27 and J usage is TRBJ1-5; possible D gene TRBD1, 5 bases. V shed 2 bases and J shed 6 bases, with 11 bases lying between them. This CDR3 spans 14 amino acids. Germline V gene lookup returns CDR1 MNHEY and CDR2 SMNVEV (reference sequence).

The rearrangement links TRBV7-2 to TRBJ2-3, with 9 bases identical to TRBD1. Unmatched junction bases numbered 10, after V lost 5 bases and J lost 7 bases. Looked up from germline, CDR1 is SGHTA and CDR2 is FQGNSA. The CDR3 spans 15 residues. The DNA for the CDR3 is TGTGCCAGCAGCGGGCCGGACAGGGGTGGATATACGCAGTATTTT. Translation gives CASSGPDRGGYTQYF.

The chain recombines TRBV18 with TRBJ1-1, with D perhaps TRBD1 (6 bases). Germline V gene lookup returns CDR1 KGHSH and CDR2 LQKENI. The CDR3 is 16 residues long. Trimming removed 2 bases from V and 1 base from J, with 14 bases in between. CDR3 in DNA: TGTGCCAGCTCACCATCGCGGACAGTCACGAACACTGAAGCTTTCTTT. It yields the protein CASSPSRTVTNTEAFF.

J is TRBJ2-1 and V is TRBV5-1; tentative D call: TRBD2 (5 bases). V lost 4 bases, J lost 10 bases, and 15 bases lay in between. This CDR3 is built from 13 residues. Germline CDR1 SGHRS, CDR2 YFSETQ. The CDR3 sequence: CASSPDSGSEQFF. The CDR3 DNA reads TGCGCCAGCAGCCCTGATTCGGGAAGCGAGCAGTTCTTC.

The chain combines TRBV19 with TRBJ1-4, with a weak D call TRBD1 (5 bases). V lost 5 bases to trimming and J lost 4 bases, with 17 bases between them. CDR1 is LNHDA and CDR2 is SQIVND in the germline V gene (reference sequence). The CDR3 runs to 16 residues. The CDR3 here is CASSPPRQSINEKLFF. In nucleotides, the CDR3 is TGTGCCAGTAGTCCCCCACGACAGTCGATTAATGAAAAACTGTTTTTT.

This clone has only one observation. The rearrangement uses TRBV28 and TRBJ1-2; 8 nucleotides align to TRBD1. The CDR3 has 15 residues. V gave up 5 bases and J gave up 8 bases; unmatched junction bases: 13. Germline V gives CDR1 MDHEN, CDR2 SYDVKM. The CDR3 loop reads CASSVSQTGGRGYTF. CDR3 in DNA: TGTGCCAGCAGTGTGAGCCAAACAGGGGGTAGGGGCTACACCTTC.

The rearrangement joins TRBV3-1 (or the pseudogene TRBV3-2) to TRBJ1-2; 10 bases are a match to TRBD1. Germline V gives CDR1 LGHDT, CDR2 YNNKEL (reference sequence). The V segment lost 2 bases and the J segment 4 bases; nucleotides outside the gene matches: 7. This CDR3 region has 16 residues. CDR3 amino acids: CASSQTLTGGLYGYTF. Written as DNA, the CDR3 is TGTGCCAGCAGCCAAACCTTGACAGGGGGCCTCTATGGCTACACCTTC.